This T cell receptor (beta chain) was documented in a study of cytomegalovirus exposure and HLA in healthy donors (dated by TCRdb to about 2017). For context, the study as a whole: An earlier analysis of approximately 640 of the donors reported about 250 Gb of sequence data and 100 million to 140 million unique TCR beta sequences from roughly 200 million T cells. An early release that covered about 640 HLA-typed donors contained around 330 gigabases of sequencing data and 75 million to 100 million unique TCR sequences. The genetic ancestry cluster associated with self-reported Caucasian donors included around 76% of the 300 to 450 genotyped donors. The study aimed to test whether cataloging public T cell receptors could reveal signatures of past pathogen exposure. The study used immunosequencing to profile the T cell repertoires of approximately 690 subjects and linked those repertoires to cytomegalovirus serostatus. A separate validation cohort of 90 to 150 different subjects was used in addition to the approximately 700-subject first cohort. High-throughput TCR immunosequencing, statistical association of individual TCRs with disease status, and machine learning were combined to predict cytomegalovirus infection status. A later analysis re-analyzed previously published TCR beta repertoires from 666 donors and added high-resolution HLA genotyping to study TCR occurrence patterns. The later analysis used no new phenotypic data to find candidate immune exposures, relying instead on TCR beta sequences and their occurrence across donors. To decide whether each TCR beta V gene segment behaved as functional or pseudogenic, an earlier analysis of several hundred of the donors relied on high-throughput TCR beta sequencing. Donor age, sex, ethnicity and CMV serostatus were compiled alongside the repertoire data. In a later genetic analysis, genome-wide SNP genotypes for about 55% of the 666 donors were used, and that subset was treated as a discovery cohort. Every discovery cohort repertoire had been produced on one sequencing platform. HLA typing included class I and class II loci at four-digit resolution. Typing coverage differed by locus: A, B, C, DRB1 and DQB1 were typed in about 629-640 donors, DQA1 in 500 to 550, DPA1 in 600 to 610, and DPB1 in approximately 450. About five DR-DQ haplotypes were handled as single units for association and clustering, since linkage in the cohort was strong. On average, roughly 240,000 unique TCR beta nucleotide sequences were sequenced per donor among fewer than 500 genotyped donors of the cohort, with roughly 18% of those sequences being non-productive. Summary of the overall study and its limitations: Only TCR beta chains were sequenced in this cohort, and the absence of alpha or paired-chain data limited detectable features. Correlated functional status among segregating V segments might be attributable to linkage disequilibrium, but an unknown experimental factor could not be ruled out. Some IMGT-functional V segments, including TRBV6-2 and TRBV6-3, could not be told apart with the 87-base-pair reads, so those segments were excluded. A later genetic analysis associated a missense DCLRE1C variant with V-gene and J-gene trimming of TCR beta chains, and an independent cohort replicated the association. In an earlier analysis of approximately 590 of the donors, most TCR beta V segments appeared in productive rearrangements about 87% or about 30% of the time, broadly matching IMGT annotations. The sequencing pipeline was judged likely to have produced a cluster of highly shared sequence variants as a technical artifact. In vitro tests confirmed that a few of the cytomegalovirus-associated TCR beta chains recognize cytomegalovirus antigens. In a later analysis, several top co-occurrence clusters were reported to appear linked to parvovirus B19, influenza, CMV and Epstein-Barr virus. Because some donors lacked HLA typing at each locus, the association tests relied only on the typed subset. In the study, 150 to 200 TCR beta chains were listed as associated with cytomegalovirus. CMV serostatus was the only immune exposure information available for the cohort. Roughly 15 rarely observed V segments, including chromosome 9 orphons, were excluded from the earlier analysis of several hundred of the donors because counts were too low. In a later analysis, most CMV-associated TCR beta chains were found to appear HLA-restricted, with HLA associations seemingly driven largely by CMV exposure. According to a later analysis, TCR association rates differed among HLA loci, with DRB1 alleles showing the most associated TCRs and HLA-C alleles showing the fewest. According to a later genetic analysis, donors in an Asian-associated ancestry cluster had fewer N-insertions in productive TCRs than the approximately 670-donor mean. A further reported finding was that TCR beta sequences accurately predicted the HLA-A and HLA-B alleles for most subjects in the first cohort. While some public TCRs were present in many individuals, most TCR sequences turned up only very rarely across donors. Compared with equally common non-associated chains, HLA-associated TCR beta chains in a later analysis were more clonally expanded and had lower generation probabilities. A later analysis associated roughly 17,000 TCR beta sequences with specific HLA alleles at a false discovery rate of 0.05. Roughly uniform sequencing depth across donors was assumed in presence/absence analyses, although this assumption may not hold. The authors suggested that the approach could potentially be extended to other disease states and immunological phenotypes. Cytomegalovirus status was reported to be diagnosed by the classifier with high specificity and sensitivity in both the original and validation cohorts. When HLA alleles, especially DR and DQ, strongly co-occurred, attributing TCR associations to individual alleles was difficult.

The protocol used for the library was the immunoSEQ multiplex PCR assay. For the multiplex PCR, a mixture combining 60 forward primers for TCR Vbeta segments and 13 reverse primers for TCR Jbeta segments was used. The CDR3 region of rearranged TCR beta genes was amplified from genomic DNA with a multiplex PCR assay. The Illumina HiSeq System was used to sequence the amplified TCR beta libraries as 87-base-pair reads. In the paper's pipeline: A later analysis tallied roughly 80 million unique TCR beta chains across the approximately 670 repertoires, and about 12 million of those chains were shared by two or more donors. To remove PCR and sequencing errors, raw reads were error-corrected and collapsed into unique sequences using a nearest-neighbor algorithm that merged closely related sequences. To assign V, D and J gene segments, CDR3 sequences were aligned to IMGT reference sequences. For a sequence to be retained, a match of at least six nucleotides to both a V gene segment and a J gene segment was required. Rearrangements were classified as productive when the CDR3 lacked stop codons and remained in frame with V and J, and all other rearrangements were classified as non-productive. CDR3 was defined by IMGT convention, running from the second conserved V-encoded cysteine to the conserved J-encoded phenylalanine. Sequences without an unambiguous match to a single V gene segment were excluded from the earlier analysis of 450 to 750 of the donors. An earlier analysis of 450 to 650 of the donors called V segments functional above 56.7% productive rearrangements and segregating when the between-donor standard deviation exceeded 5%. A statistical classification framework was developed to diagnose cytomegalovirus status using the catalog of TCR beta chain sequences. In a later analysis, V and J genes were assigned by comparing TCR nucleotide sequences against IMGT/GENE-DB human TR gene sequences. A later analysis assigned CDR3 sequences and most-parsimonious VDJ recombination scenarios with the TCRdist pipeline. In a later analysis, each TCR beta chain was defined by its CDR3 amino acid sequence together with its V-gene family, and reads without a unique V-gene family were excluded. A later analysis removed over 500 highly shared, low-generation-probability nucleotide sequences to deal with suspected cross-contamination and a sequencing artifact. A later analysis calculated a clonal expansion index for each public chain from normalized within-repertoire ranks of inferred template counts. A later analysis computed generation probabilities with a VDJ recombination model fitted to out-of-frame rearrangements, and checked the results against IGoR. In a later analysis, TCR-TCR, TCR-HLA and TCR-CMV co-occurrence was scored with hypergeometric tests, and a repertoire-size bias correction was applied to TCR pairs. False discovery rates were estimated in a later analysis by permuting HLA or CMV assignments 20 times. In a later analysis, co-occurring TCRs were grouped using DBSCAN, with TCRdist sequence similarity added in when clustering inside HLA-allele-positive subsets. Repertoires with fewer than 30,000 or more than 120,000 public chains were left out of co-occurrence clustering, as were five repertoires with anomalous nucleotide sharing. TCRdb obtained this table from immuneACCESS and retained in-frame rearrangements with V and J assigned. These tables miss some clones; where compared with another copy, unresolved V genes account for less than half of the shortfall, and the remainder is unexplained. The V and J calls and the clone size are those of that table, but D and trimming were determined from the DNA. Counted in this sample were 140,000 to 150,000 clones; approximately 82% of them appeared once. The ten largest clonotypes hold more than 9.5% of the sample.

The germline V gene supplies CDR1 SGDLS and CDR2 YYNGEE. The V end loses 3 bases and the J end loses 2 bases, and a stretch of 11 bases separates them. Its CDR3 holds 15 amino acids, cysteine through phenylalanine. Only the CDR3 DNA is retained, 45 bases long and in frame from the first base. In total, 666 healthy bone marrow donors made up the cohort. All cohort members were sampled while nominally healthy, although unrecorded immune exposures were likely present. The donor was CMV seropositive and was included in the group of 250 to 300 seropositive cohort members. A peripheral blood sample was collected from each donor, and TCR beta sequencing was performed on peripheral blood mononuclear cells. The Qiagen DNeasy Blood Extraction Kit was used to extract genomic DNA from the blood cell samples. A note on this clone: Its antigen is unknown. Per-base qualities were not stored, and no clone one base away is much larger.

The sequenced material came from PBMCs. This clonotype was sampled from a woman aged 55-70 years in good health and CMV-seropositive. The V and J segments used are TRBV9 and TRBJ1-4, with the D gene call left open. In nucleotide form, the sequence is TGTGCCAGCAGCGCTCGGGGAACGACTAATGAAAAACTGTTTTTT. Its protein product is CASSARGTTNEKLFF.